This T cell receptor (beta chain) is drawn from a study of T-cell memory formation after mild COVID-19. This clonotype has at least ten counts. V shed 1 base and J shed 4 bases, with 10 bases lying between them. Germline lookup yields CDR1 SGHVS and CDR2 FQNEAQ. The CDR3 contains 14 residues. Each CDR3 protein gets one entry after TCRdb re-called the 5' RACE reads with MiXCR. The data contain roughly 250,000 distinct CDR3 sequences, less than 20% of them singletons. The source of this sequence is a man between 18 and 35 years old who had mild COVID-19 (a few samples of this study predate the infection). Cell type and time point are not known. This rearrangement joins TRBV7-8 to TRBJ2-5; D remains unclear. Source material: PBMCs or a T cell subset sorted from them (not recorded which). CDR3 sequence: CASSLGAIAETQYF. The CDR3 DNA is TGTGCCAGCAGCTTAGGGGCTATTGCAGAGACCCAGTACTTC.